The 3 T cell receptor beta chains given below trace back to one sample, sequenced in a study of identical twins. TCRdb reprocessed the 5' RACE reads with MiXCR, giving one entry per CDR3 protein. The sample records 300,000 to 400,000 distinct CDR3 sequences, approximately 13% being singletons. This sample was also put to use in a study of yellow fever vaccine responses in identical twins.

Sample: CD8+ T cells sorted from blood. The receptor set was obtained from a woman between 18 and 29 years old in good health.

This clonotype was seen ten or more times. The J gene is TRBJ2-5, the V gene TRBV12-3 or TRBV12-4; maybe TRBD2 (5 bases). Trimming shortened V by 6 bases and J by 1 base, and 12 bases separated the two germline ends. The CDR3 runs to 14 residues. The CDR3: CASSLAGVQETQYF. The DNA for the CDR3 is TGTGCCAGCAGCCTGGCCGGGGTCCAAGAGACCCAGTACTTC.

V gene TRBV11-1 combines with J gene TRBJ2-2; possible D gene TRBD1, 7 bases. The length of the CDR3 is 16 residues. Germline CDR1 reads SGHAT; CDR2 reads FQDESV (reference sequence). V dropped 1 base and J dropped 5 bases, with 14 bases sitting between them. The CDR3 DNA reads as TGTGCCAGCAGCTTAGTATCGACAGGGAGGACCGGGGAGCTGTTTTTT. Translating gives CASSLVSTGRTGELFF. Full variable domain (missing parts from reference TRBV11-1 and TRBJ2-2): EAEVAQSPRYKITEKSQAVAFWCDPISGHATLYWYRQILGQGPELLVQFQDESVVDDSQLPKDRFSAERLKGVDSTLKIQPAELGDSAMYLCASSLVSTGRTGELFFGEGSRLTVL.

The chain is built from TRBV6-1 and TRBJ2-2, with a tentative D call TRBD1 (6 bases). Trimming took off 5 bases at V and 15 bases at J, with 31 bases between the two ends. The CDR3 runs to 17 residues. The germline V gene has CDR1 MNHNS and CDR2 SASEGT. CDR3 residues: CASSPRGGQRYPLEVFF. The CDR3 DNA follows: TGTGCCAGCAGTCCAAGAGGAGGACAGCGCTATCCCTTAGAGGTGTTTTTT.